This T cell receptor (beta chain) was found in a study of T-cell reconstitution after alpha-beta-depleted transplantation in children. At least ten counts were recorded for this clonotype. Trimming left V 1 base short and J 5 bases short, with 8 bases between. Germline values: CDR1 SQVTM, CDR2 ANQGSEA. CDR3 length equals 12 residues. Unique molecular identifiers were used in preparing the TCRbeta library. TCRdb called the PCR reads again in MiXCR, with one record for every CDR3 protein. The sample yields approximately 400,000 distinct CDR3 sequences, approximately 10% seen once. The chain links TRBV29-1 to TRBJ2-5; no definite D call. The starting material was PBMCs from the stem cell graft donor, obtained from the stem cell graft. The receptor's source is a human donor who donated a stem cell graft to a child with acute myeloid leukemia. This chain's CDR3 is CSVEGVGETQYF. CDR3 sequence (DNA): TGCAGCGTTGAAGGGGTTGGCGAGACCCAGTACTTC.